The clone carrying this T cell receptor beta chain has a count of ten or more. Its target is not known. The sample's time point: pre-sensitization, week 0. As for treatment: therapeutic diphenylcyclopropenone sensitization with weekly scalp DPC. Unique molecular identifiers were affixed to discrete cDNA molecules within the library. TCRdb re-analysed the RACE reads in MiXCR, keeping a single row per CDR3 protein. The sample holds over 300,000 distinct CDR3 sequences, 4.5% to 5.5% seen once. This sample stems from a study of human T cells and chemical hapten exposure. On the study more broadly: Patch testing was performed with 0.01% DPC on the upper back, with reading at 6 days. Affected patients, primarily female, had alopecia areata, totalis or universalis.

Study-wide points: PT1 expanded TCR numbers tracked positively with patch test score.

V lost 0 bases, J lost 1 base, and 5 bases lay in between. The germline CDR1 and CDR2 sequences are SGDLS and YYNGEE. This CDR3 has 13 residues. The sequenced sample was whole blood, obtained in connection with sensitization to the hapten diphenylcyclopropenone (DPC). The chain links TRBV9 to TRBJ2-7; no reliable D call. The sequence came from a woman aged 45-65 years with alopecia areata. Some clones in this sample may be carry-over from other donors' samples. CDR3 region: CASSVADSYEQYF. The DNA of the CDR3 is TGTGCCAGCAGCGTAGCTGATTCCTACGAGCAGTACTTC.